These T cell receptor beta chains were read from a single sample in a study of radiation and T cells in renal cell carcinoma. The data were produced by immunoSEQ multiplex PCR, yet TCRdb's version contains in-frame clones alone and is incomplete. The top ten hold approximately 1.9% of the sample, which has roughly 120,000 clones, around four fifths seen once. Sequencing used blood, obtained from a patient whose treatment included radiotherapy and nephrectomy. The receptor set was obtained from a woman in her sixties or seventies with renal cell carcinoma. Each CDR3 is given with its conserved first and last residue. D genes are given only for firm matches. Expanded clones get a size class; other rows say once, few or many, or leave the size out.

>NA|TRBV27|TRBJ2-3|few
CASSYRWGFTDTQYF
TGTGCCAGCAGTTATAGATGGGGGTTCACAGATACGCAGTATTTT
>NA|TRBV30|TRBJ1-2|NA
CAWSEGFYGYTF
TGTGCCTGGAGTGAGGGGTTTTATGGCTACACCTTC
>NA|TRBV7-9|TRBJ1-2|few
CASSSSSSYGYTF
TGTGCCAGCAGTTCGTCCTCGAGCTATGGCTACACCTTC
>NA|TRBV11-2|TRBJ2-3|once
CASSLDPSGRDTQYF
TGTGCCAGCAGCTTAGACCCCTCAGGGCGCGATACGCAGTATTTT
>TRBD1|TRBV27|TRBJ1-1|NA
CASSLLQGAEAFF
TGTGCCAGCAGTCTATTACAGGGGGCTGAAGCTTTCTTT
>TRBD1|TRBV5-4|TRBJ2-1|NA
CASSLGTGDYNEQFF
TGTGCCAGCAGCTTGGGGACAGGCGACTACAATGAGCAGTTCTTC
>TRBD1|TRBV18|TRBJ2-2|NA
CASSRGQGNTGELFF
TGTGCCAGCTCACGAGGACAGGGGAACACCGGGGAGCTGTTTTTT
>NA|TRBV5-6|TRBJ1-1|NA
CASSLRWGGQAFF
TGTGCCAGCAGCTTGCGGTGGGGGGGCCAGGCTTTCTTT
>TRBD1|TRBV19|TRBJ2-7|NA
CASSRSQGAWEQYF
TGTGCCAGTAGTAGGAGCCAGGGGGCTTGGGAGCAGTACTTC
>TRBD1|TRBV6-6|TRBJ2-1|NA
CASSYGQGGDEQFF
TGTGCCAGCAGTTATGGACAGGGGGGCGATGAGCAGTTCTTC
>NA|TRBV28|TRBJ2-1|NA
CASKNFRDEQFF
TGTGCCAGCAAAAATTTTAGGGATGAGCAGTTCTTC
>TRBD2|TRBV28|TRBJ2-7|once
CASSPGGGLQNEQYF
TGTGCCAGCAGTCCGGGAGGGGGGTTACAGAACGAGCAGTACTTC
>NA|TRBV15|TRBJ2-3|NA
CATSRDSWGTDTQYF
TGTGCCACCAGCAGAGATAGCTGGGGGACAGATACGCAGTATTTT
>NA|TRBV5-1|TRBJ1-3|NA
CASSPGGAYSGNTIYF
TGCGCCAGCAGCCCCGGGGGGGCGTACTCTGGAAACACCATATATTTT
>NA|TRBV5-1|TRBJ2-3|NA
CASTRGVVGPTDTQYF
TGCGCCAGCACCAGGGGGGTGGTGGGCCCGACAGATACGCAGTATTTT
>NA|TRBV2|TRBJ1-2|NA
CASSEPGKDYGYTF
TGTGCCAGCAGTGAACCGGGGAAGGACTATGGCTACACCTTC
>NA|TRBV18|TRBJ1-1|NA
CASSLRGNTEAFF
TGTGCCAGCTCCCTCAGGGGGAACACTGAAGCTTTCTTT
>NA|TRBV7-2|TRBJ2-5|NA
CASSEGGGVQETQYF
TGTGCCAGCAGCGAAGGGGGTGGTGTTCAAGAGACCCAGTACTTC
>NA|TRBV27|TRBJ2-3|NA
CASSLGRNTDTQYF
TGTGCCAGCAGTTTGGGCCGGAACACAGATACGCAGTATTTT
>NA|TRBV4-3|TRBJ1-1|once
CASSQDHGREKAFF
TGCGCCAGCAGCCAAGATCATGGCCGGGAAAAAGCTTTCTTT
>NA|TRBV5-6|TRBJ2-2|NA
CASIPGGTGELFF
TGTGCCAGCATCCCTGGAGGGACCGGGGAGCTGTTTTTT
>NA|TRBV28|TRBJ1-2|NA
CASSPRIVNYGYTF
TGTGCCAGCAGCCCCCGGATCGTTAACTATGGCTACACCTTC
>TRBD2|TRBV11-2|TRBJ2-1|few
CASSRTSGYNEQFF
TGTGCCAGCAGCCGGACTAGCGGATACAATGAGCAGTTCTTC
>NA|TRBV4-2|TRBJ2-2|NA
CASSPGPTGELFF
TGTGCCAGCAGCCCCGGCCCCACCGGGGAGCTGTTTTTT
>NA|TRBV11-2|TRBJ1-2|medium-sized
CASSEDSRDGYTF
TGTGCCAGCAGCGAAGACAGTCGAGATGGCTACACCTTC
>NA|TRBV29-1|TRBJ1-4|NA
CSVEQNRGEKLFF
TGCAGCGTTGAGCAAAACCGGGGTGAAAAACTGTTTTTT
>NA|TRBV6-5|TRBJ1-2|NA
CASSRMTGGYDGYTF
TGTGCCAGCAGCCGAATGACAGGTGGTTACGATGGCTACACCTTC
>TRBD1|TRBV6-1|TRBJ1-5|NA
CASSEAGVGQGRFQPQHF
TGTGCCAGCAGTGAAGCGGGAGTAGGACAGGGTAGGTTTCAGCCCCAGCATTTT
>NA|TRBV5-6|TRBJ2-2|NA
CASSLRRPGELFF
TGTGCCAGCAGCTTAAGGCGGCCCGGGGAGCTGTTTTTT
>NA|TRBV5-5|TRBJ2-7|NA
CASSLEIYEQYF
TGTGCCAGCAGCTTGGAGATATACGAGCAGTACTTC
>NA|TRBV9|TRBJ2-7|NA
CASSTEGGWNYEQYF
TGTGCCAGCAGCACCGAGGGGGGTTGGAACTACGAGCAGTACTTC
>NA|TRBV6-1|TRBJ1-6|NA
CASNEAPGGRDYSPLHF
TGTGCCAGCAACGAAGCGCCCGGCGGGCGGGATTATTCACCCCTCCACTTT
>NA|TRBV4-3|TRBJ2-2|NA
CASSRATRPGELFF
TGCGCCAGCAGCCGAGCGACAAGGCCCGGGGAGCTGTTTTTT
>NA|TRBV27|TRBJ2-2|few
CASSTGMNTGELFF
TGTGCCAGCAGTACAGGGATGAACACCGGGGAGCTGTTTTTT
>NA|TRBV6-1|TRBJ1-2|NA
CASTPGRDRTSRGTF
TGTGCCAGCACCCCAGGAAGGGACCGAACTTCAAGGGGGACCTTC
>NA|TRBV5-4|TRBJ2-2|few
CASSLPEYANTGELFF
TGTGCCAGCAGCTTGCCCGAGTACGCGAACACCGGGGAGCTGTTTTTT
>NA|TRBV2|TRBJ2-7|NA
CASRGTVNILHEQYF
TGTGCCAGCAGGGGGACCGTTAATATCCTCCACGAGCAGTACTTC
>NA|TRBV28|TRBJ2-6|NA
CASSSRTGITLGANVLTF
TGTGCCAGCAGTTCAAGAACAGGGATTACTCTGGGGGCCAACGTCCTGACTTTC
>NA|TRBV5-6|TRBJ2-7|NA
CASSFRGLALEQYF
TGTGCCAGCAGCTTCCGGGGTTTGGCCCTCGAGCAGTACTTC
>TRBD1|TRBV19|TRBJ2-5|NA
CASSIDRTGNEETQYF
TGTGCCAGTAGTATAGACCGGACAGGGAATGAAGAGACCCAGTACTTC
>NA|TRBV4-2|TRBJ1-1|NA
CASSTGGLGEAFF
TGTGCCAGCAGCACCGGGGGGTTAGGGGAAGCTTTCTTT
>NA|TRBV7-2|TRBJ1-5|NA
CASSSHAGGNQPQHF
TGTGCCAGCAGCTCGCACGCGGGGGGCAATCAGCCCCAGCATTTT
>TRBD1|TRBV27|TRBJ1-2|NA
CASSPDLGRGNWGYTF
TGTGCCAGCAGTCCCGATCTGGGCAGGGGGAACTGGGGCTACACCTTC
>NA|TRBV10-3|TRBJ1-2|NA
CAISNTGGYTF
TGTGCCATCAGTAATACAGGGGGCTACACCTTC
>NA|TRBV6-6|TRBJ2-1|NA
CASSYSANEQFF
TGTGCCAGCAGTTACTCGGCCAATGAGCAGTTCTTC
>NA|TRBV9|TRBJ2-1|NA
CASSVGRYNEQFF
TGTGCCAGCAGCGTAGGGAGGTACAATGAGCAGTTCTTC
>NA|TRBV6-5|TRBJ1-2|NA
CASRVGDTSHRGYTF
TGTGCCAGCAGAGTAGGCGACACCTCCCATCGAGGCTACACCTTC
>NA|TRBV13|TRBJ2-5|NA
CASSLRSAATGTQYF
TGTGCCAGCAGCTTAAGGTCCGCGGCGACAGGGACCCAGTACTTC
>TRBD1|TRBV4-3|TRBJ1-2|NA
CASSQSDRAYGYTF
TGCGCCAGCAGCCAATCAGACAGGGCCTATGGCTACACCTTC
>TRBD1|TRBV5-4|TRBJ2-5|NA
CASSSDRGGETQYF
TGTGCCAGCAGCTCGGACAGGGGTGGAGAGACCCAGTACTTC
>NA|TRBV18|TRBJ2-7|NA
CASSPQGLPTYEQYF
TGTGCCAGCTCACCTCAGGGGCTCCCAACCTACGAGCAGTACTTC
>NA|TRBV19|TRBJ2-5|NA
CASSITGQAWETQYF
TGTGCCAGTAGTATAACGGGACAAGCCTGGGAGACCCAGTACTTC
>NA|TRBV25-1|TRBJ1-4|NA
CASRRGNEKLFF
TGTGCCAGCAGGCGGGGGAATGAAAAACTGTTTTTT